This T cell receptor beta chain was recorded in a study of identifying expanded T cells in peripheral blood. Method: immunoSEQ multiplex PCR; TCRdb's copy keeps in-frame clones and lacks some. The sample lists approximately 83,000 clones; roughly 85% were seen once. In regard to this clone: Its antigen is not identified.

Study-wide findings and caveats: Roughly 1.2 clones differed between technical replicates, versus around 16 and 19 over time. Two-week clone count variance significantly increased as total template count grew.

Collection occurred without any documented infections or immune events in donors. The TCR comes from a person aged 18-70 years in good health. What was sequenced was blood.

The CDR3 nucleotides read TGTGCCAGCAGCTGGACAGGGGGCAATGGCTACACCTTC. It is translated as CASSWTGGNGYTF. The chain carries TRBV6-5 and TRBJ1-2; 11 nucleotides match TRBD1. The CDR3 has 13 residues. J was trimmed by 6 bases and V by 6 bases; bases with no gene match: 3. Looked up from germline, CDR1 is MNHEY and CDR2 is SVGAGI.